The rows below give T cell receptor beta chains drawn from one sample of a study of shared T cell receptors in the human thymus. Only in-frame clones appear in the TCRdb table, and some are missing; sequencing was by immunoSEQ multiplex PCR. Of roughly 700,000 clones in the sample, over 75% were seen once. The sample was also linked to a second study, of human thymus T cells.

The sequenced sample consisted of thymocytes. Every receptor here comes from a boy in the first two years of life with a congenital heart defect. CDR3s include the opening cysteine and the closing phenylalanine or tryptophan. A D gene is named only where the DNA matches it firmly. For some rows the clone size is stated as once, few or many, or as a class when expanded; others skip it.

D	size	J	V	CDR3	DNA
.	.	TRBJ1-1	TRBV14	CASSQDWRRPNTEAFF	TGTGCCAGCAGCCAAGATTGGCGCAGGCCTAACACTGAAGCTTTCTTT
.	.	TRBJ2-3	TRBV11-2	CASSLDRGTIIDTQYF	TGTGCCAGCAGCTTAGATCGAGGCACAATTATAGATACGCAGTATTTT
.	.	TRBJ2-3	TRBV11-2	CASSLAGTTYTDTQYF	TGTGCCAGCAGCTTAGCCGGGACAACTTACACAGATACGCAGTATTTT
TRBD2	.	TRBJ2-2	TRBV4-2	CASSREAPPTSGRAHKEAGELFF	TGTGCCAGCAGCCGCGAAGCCCCCCCTACTAGCGGGAGGGCCCATAAAGAGGCCGGGGAGCTGTTTTTT
TRBD1	.	TRBJ2-7	TRBV19	CASSNPRTGGSYEQYF	TGTGCCAGTAGTAATCCCCGGACAGGGGGATCCTACGAGCAGTACTTC
TRBD1	.	TRBJ2-5	TRBV28	CASSHPPQGQGGETQYF	TGTGCCAGCAGTCACCCCCCCCAGGGACAGGGAGGAGAGACCCAGTACTTC
.	.	TRBJ2-7	TRBV30	CAWRGRKNPFSSSYEQYF	TGTGCCTGGAGAGGGAGGAAGAACCCCTTTAGTAGCTCCTACGAGCAGTACTTC
.	.	TRBJ1-5	TRBV25-1	CASSSVNQPQHF	TGTGCCAGCAGTTCCGTGAATCAGCCCCAGCATTTT
TRBD1	.	TRBJ1-2	TRBV9	CASSEWDSYRYGYTF	TGTGCCAGCAGCGAGTGGGACAGTTATCGTTATGGCTACACCTTC
.	.	TRBJ2-7	TRBV29-1	CSVEDVRQPRAYEQYF	TGCAGCGTTGAAGATGTTCGACAGCCACGAGCCTACGAGCAGTACTTC
TRBD2	.	TRBJ2-3	TRBV9	CASSVDRTSSPDTQYF	TGTGCCAGCAGCGTAGATCGGACTAGTTCGCCAGATACGCAGTATTTT
TRBD1	.	TRBJ2-4	TRBV6-1	CASSAVRGAKNIQYF	TGTGCCAGCAGTGCTGTCAGGGGGGCCAAAAACATTCAGTACTTC
TRBD1	.	TRBJ2-3	TRBV6-5	CASSRRTGSTDTQYF	TGTGCCAGCAGTCGACGGACAGGTAGCACAGATACGCAGTATTTT
TRBD2	.	TRBJ2-1	TRBV4-1	CASSLLPGTSGSNEQFF	TGCGCCAGCAGCCTCCTTCCCGGGACTAGCGGGAGCAATGAGCAGTTCTTC
TRBD2	.	TRBJ2-1	TRBV6-6	CASSWGGGRPYNEQFF	TGTGCCAGCAGTTGGGGGGGAGGGCGCCCCTACAATGAGCAGTTCTTC
.	.	TRBJ2-7	TRBV30	CAWRDGNPHSYEQYF	TGTGCCTGGAGAGACGGGAATCCCCACTCCTACGAGCAGTACTTC
TRBD2	.	TRBJ2-1	TRBV19	CASSMASGRGSYNEQFF	TGTGCCAGTAGTATGGCTAGCGGGAGGGGTTCCTACAATGAGCAGTTCTTC
TRBD1	.	TRBJ2-1	TRBV19	CASSEGQGNYNEQFF	TGTGCCAGTTCCGAGGGACAGGGAAACTACAATGAGCAGTTCTTC
.	.	TRBJ2-1	TRBV5-1	CASSLARDEQFF	TGCGCCAGCAGCTTGGCCCGTGATGAGCAGTTCTTC
.	.	TRBJ1-1	TRBV21-1	CASSLTGGVNTEAFF	TGTGCCAGCAGCCTTACTGGGGGCGTTAACACTGAAGCTTTCTTT
.	few	TRBJ2-2	TRBV11-3	CASSLGKPANTGELFF	TGTGCCAGCAGCTTAGGAAAGCCTGCGAACACCGGGGAGCTGTTTTTT
.	.	TRBJ2-7	TRBV28	CASSPDGHPYEQYF	TGTGCCAGCAGTCCGGACGGACACCCCTACGAGCAGTACTTC
TRBD1	once	TRBJ2-5	TRBV7-7	CASSPGTGIQETQYF	TGTGCCAGCAGCCCCGGGACAGGGATTCAAGAGACCCAGTACTTC
.	.	TRBJ2-7	TRBV10-3	CAISKLGDRSSYEQYF	TGTGCCATCAGCAAACTGGGAGACAGGTCCTCCTACGAGCAGTACTTC
TRBD2	once	TRBJ2-1	TRBV25-1	CASNGRMSSYNEQFF	TGTGCCAGCAACGGGAGGATGAGTTCCTACAATGAGCAGTTCTTC
TRBD2	.	TRBJ2-3	TRBV4-1	CASSRLAEGFQSTDTQYF	TGCGCCAGCAGCCGGCTAGCGGAGGGGTTTCAGAGCACAGATACGCAGTATTTT
TRBD2	.	TRBJ2-3	TRBV5-4	CASSVSAGGPSDTQYF	TGTGCCAGCAGCGTTTCAGCGGGAGGGCCCTCAGATACGCAGTATTTT
TRBD1	.	TRBJ2-5	TRBV5-1	CASSLTTGGETQYF	TGCGCCAGCAGCTTGACGACAGGGGGAGAGACCCAGTACTTC
TRBD2	.	TRBJ2-1	TRBV7-6	CASSLVSAGVGNEQFF	TGTGCCAGCAGCTTAGTGTCAGCGGGAGTTGGAAATGAGCAGTTCTTC
.	once	TRBJ1-2	TRBV14	CASSPAGGAGIDYGYTF	TGTGCCAGCAGCCCAGCGGGGGGGGCCGGGATAGACTATGGCTACACCTTC
.	.	TRBJ2-5	TRBV7-9	CASSLVEREREWYQETQYF	TGTGCCAGCAGCTTAGTAGAAAGGGAGAGGGAGTGGTACCAAGAGACCCAGTACTTC
.	.	TRBJ2-3	TRBV7-9	CASSPPGQESTDTQYF	TGTGCCAGCAGCCCGCCGGGACAAGAGAGCACAGATACGCAGTATTTT
.	.	TRBJ2-1	TRBV28	CASSLRRLVPDNEQFF	TGTGCCAGCAGTTTAAGGAGACTAGTCCCCGACAATGAGCAGTTCTTC
TRBD2	.	TRBJ2-7	TRBV14	CASSRTSDTYEQYF	TGTGCCAGCAGCCGGACTAGCGATACCTACGAGCAGTACTTC
.	.	TRBJ2-7	TRBV28	CASSFRGPPDYEQYF	TGTGCCAGCAGTTTCCGCGGCCCCCCCGACTACGAGCAGTACTTC
.	.	TRBJ2-7	TRBV13	CASSLAQVKDEQYF	TGTGCCAGCAGCTTAGCCCAGGTAAAGGACGAGCAGTACTTC
TRBD1	.	TRBJ1-1	TRBV4-3	CASSQGGTGGLKNTEAFF	TGCGCCAGCAGCCAAGGGGGGACAGGGGGCTTGAAGAACACTGAAGCTTTCTTT
.	.	TRBJ2-3	TRBV18	CASSPDKSTDTQYF	TGTGCCAGCTCACCGGACAAGTCCACAGATACGCAGTATTTT
TRBD2	.	TRBJ2-5	TRBV5-4	CASSLGLASETQYF	TGTGCCAGCAGCCTGGGACTAGCCTCCGAGACCCAGTACTTC
.	once	TRBJ2-3	TRBV9	CASSVKALARTDTQYF	TGTGCCAGCAGCGTAAAGGCTCTAGCGCGCACAGATACGCAGTATTTT
.	few	TRBJ2-1	TRBV7-9	CASSLSRGVNEQFF	TGTGCCAGCAGCCTCTCCCGGGGTGTTAATGAGCAGTTCTTC
.	.	TRBJ2-7	TRBV28	CATRNGGRSYEQYF	TGTGCCACCAGGAACGGGGGGCGCTCCTACGAGCAGTACTTC
.	.	TRBJ1-2	TRBV7-9	CASSPPRAGYTF	TGTGCCAGCAGCCCCCCCAGGGCTGGCTACACCTTC
TRBD1	.	TRBJ2-7	TRBV25-1	CASSEPLGQGSYEQYF	TGTGCCAGCAGTGAGCCCCTTGGACAGGGCTCCTACGAGCAGTACTTC
TRBD1	.	TRBJ1-2	TRBV30	CARRQGPLHPANYGYTF	TGTGCCAGACGACAGGGTCCCCTTCACCCAGCTAACTATGGCTACACCTTC
TRBD2	.	TRBJ2-1	TRBV14	CASSQGRSGSYNEQFF	TGTGCCAGCAGCCAAGGGCGTAGCGGGAGTTACAATGAGCAGTTCTTC
.	.	TRBJ1-2	TRBV21-1	CASSIDRDEGGYTF	TGTGCCAGCAGCATCGACAGGGACGAAGGTGGCTACACCTTC
TRBD2	few	TRBJ2-1	TRBV19	CASSIVSLAGGPGWYNEQFF	TGTGCCAGTAGTATAGTATCACTAGCGGGAGGCCCCGGGTGGTACAATGAGCAGTTCTTC
TRBD1	.	TRBJ1-5	TRBV5-3	CARVPGQTNQPQHF	TGTGCCAGAGTACCGGGACAGACCAATCAGCCCCAGCATTTT
TRBD1	.	TRBJ1-1	TRBV4-2	CASSQDGTENTEAFF	TGTGCCAGCAGCCAAGATGGGACAGAGAACACTGAAGCTTTCTTT
TRBD2	.	TRBJ2-3	TRBV2	CASSEGDYETDTQYF	TGTGCCAGCAGTGAAGGGGACTACGAAACAGATACGCAGTATTTT
TRBD2	.	TRBJ2-1	TRBV6-1	CASSETRPTSGESNEQFF	TGTGCCAGCAGTGAGACCCGCCCGACTAGCGGGGAAAGCAATGAGCAGTTCTTC
TRBD1	once	TRBJ1-2	TRBV30	CAWSLERQGQCTGYTF	TGTGCCTGGAGCCTAGAGAGACAGGGACAATGTACGGGCTACACCTTC
TRBD1	.	TRBJ2-7	TRBV19	CASGRDSSYEQYF	TGTGCCAGTGGAAGGGACAGCTCCTACGAGCAGTACTTC
TRBD2	.	TRBJ2-5	TRBV28	CASRGKGNQETQYF	TGTGCGTCGCGGGGGAAGGGGAACCAAGAGACCCAGTACTTC
.	.	TRBJ1-1	TRBV29-1	CTIQVPTEAFF	TGCACCATACAGGTTCCCACTGAAGCTTTCTTT
TRBD2	.	TRBJ2-3	TRBV7-3	CASSNWTSGGNTDTQYF	TGTGCCAGCAGCAACTGGACTAGCGGGGGAAACACAGATACGCAGTATTTT